This T cell receptor beta chain was sequenced in a study of response to subunit inactivated influenza vaccine (dated by TCRdb to the late 2010s). In terms of the full investigation: Deep quantitative profiling of the T cell receptor repertoire was used in the study to follow responses to a trivalent subunit inactivated influenza vaccine. Points the paper makes about the study in general: It was suggested by the authors that each seasonal influenza vaccination may recruit only a limited number of new T cells.

A word on this clonotype: What antigen it recognizes has not been identified. Base qualities were left out, and no much larger clone turns up one base away.

To prepare the library, RT-PCR was applied. Sequenced using an Illumina HiSeq 2500. TCRdb handled the public reads itself, with Q25 trimming in fastp and clone calling in MiXCR, and kept productive beta chains. Under each unique CDR3 protein, matching rows form one entry showing the most common genes and DNA. For this sample there are about 800,000 distinct CDR3 sequences; about 20% appear just once. Roughly 10% of the sample lies in the top ten. Specimen: PBMCs from blood, collected about 5 days after vaccination. This TCR was sampled from a man between 50 and 59 years old who received an inactivated influenza vaccine. Donor details come from another sample of the same person, matched by shared clones.

In nucleotide form, the sequence is TGTGCCAGCAGTTTATTAGCCGGACAGGGGGCCGGCTACACCTTC. It translates as CASSLLAGQGAGYTF. This chain is built from TRBV28 and TRBJ1-2, with 11 middle bases fitting TRBD1. Trimmed from V: 1 base; trimmed from J: 8 bases; junction bases lacking a gene match: 6. The CDR3 has 15 amino acids, counting the end cysteine and phenylalanine. Only the CDR3 part of the read is kept: 45 bases, read in frame from the first base. Sequences MDHEN (CDR1) and SYDVKM (CDR2) are obtained from the germline V gene.